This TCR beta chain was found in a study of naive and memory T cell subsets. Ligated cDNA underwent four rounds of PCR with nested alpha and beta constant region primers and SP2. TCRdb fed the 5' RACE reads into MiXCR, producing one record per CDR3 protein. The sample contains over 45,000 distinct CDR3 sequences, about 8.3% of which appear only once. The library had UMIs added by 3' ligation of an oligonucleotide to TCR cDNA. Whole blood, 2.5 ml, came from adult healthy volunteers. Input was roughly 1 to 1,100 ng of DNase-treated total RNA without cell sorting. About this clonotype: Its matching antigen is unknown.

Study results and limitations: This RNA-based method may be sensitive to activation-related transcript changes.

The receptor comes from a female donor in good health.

The CDR3 DNA reads as TGTGCCACCAGCAGAGGCGGGAGCTCCTACAATGAGCAGTTCTTC. Its translation: CATSRGGSSYNEQFF. The rearrangement joins TRBV15 to TRBJ2-1; 7 bases are a match to TRBD2. This CDR3 has 15 amino acids. Germline CDR1 and CDR2: LNHNV and YYDKDF (reference sequence). The junction had 0 bases not matched to a gene; V was cut back by 1 base and J by 0 bases. Full variable domain (outside the CDR3, taken from reference TRBV15 and TRBJ2-1): DAMVIQNPRYQVTQFGKPVTLSCSQTLNHNVMYWYQQKSSQAPKLLFHYYDKDFNNEADTPDNFQSRRPNTSFCFLDIRSPGLGDTAMYLCATSRGGSSYNEQFFGPGTRLTVL.